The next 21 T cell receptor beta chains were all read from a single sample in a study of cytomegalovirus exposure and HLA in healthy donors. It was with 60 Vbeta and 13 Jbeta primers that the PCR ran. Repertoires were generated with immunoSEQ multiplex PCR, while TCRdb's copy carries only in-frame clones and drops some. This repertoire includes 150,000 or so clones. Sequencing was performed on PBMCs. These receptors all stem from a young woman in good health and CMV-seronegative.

CDR3 amino acids: CASRTGGSQGYTF. CDR3 DNA: TGTGCCAGCAGGACAGGGGGCTCTCAGGGCTACACCTTC. The chain couples TRBV6-5 to TRBJ1-2, with TRBD1 identical over 10 bases. The CDR3 spans 13 residues. V shed 6 bases, J shed 8 bases, and the junction held 6 bases outside the gene matches. CDR1 is MNHEY and CDR2 is SVGAGI in the germline V gene.

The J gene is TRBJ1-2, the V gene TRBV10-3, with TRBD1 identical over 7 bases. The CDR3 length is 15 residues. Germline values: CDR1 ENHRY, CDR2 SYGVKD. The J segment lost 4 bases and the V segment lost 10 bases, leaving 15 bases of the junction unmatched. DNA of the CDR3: TGTGCCACCGTTTCCATAAGGGGGCGCAGCTATGGCTACACCTTC. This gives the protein CATVSIRGRSYGYTF.

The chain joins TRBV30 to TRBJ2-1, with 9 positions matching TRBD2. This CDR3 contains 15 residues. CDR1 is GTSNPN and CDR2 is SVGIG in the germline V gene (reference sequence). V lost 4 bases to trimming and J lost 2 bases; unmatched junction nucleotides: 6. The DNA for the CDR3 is TGTGCCTGGACTGGAGGCGGGAGGGCCTACAATGAGCAGTTCTTC. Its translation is CAWTGGGRAYNEQFF.

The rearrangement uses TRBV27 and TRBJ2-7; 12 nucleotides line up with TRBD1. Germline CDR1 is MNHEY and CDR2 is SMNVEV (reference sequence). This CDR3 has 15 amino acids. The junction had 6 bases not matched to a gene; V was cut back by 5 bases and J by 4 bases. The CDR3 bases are TGTGCCAGCAGTCTGGGACAGGGGGCGGCTTACGAGCAGTACTTC. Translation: CASSLGQGAAYEQYF.

The CDR3 sequence is CASSQEAAGGTEAFF. CDR3 sequence (DNA): TGCGCCAGCAGCCAAGAAGCAGCGGGTGGAACTGAAGCTTTCTTT. The gene calls are TRBV4-1 and TRBJ1-1; no definite D call. CDR1 is MGHRA, CDR2 YSYEKL, per germline. V lost 0 bases and J lost 5, with 13 bases in between. The CDR3 has 15 amino acids.

The CDR3 loop reads CASRPLAGGSSYEQYF. CDR3 sequence (DNA): TGTGCCAGCAGACCCCTAGCGGGAGGGAGTTCCTACGAGCAGTACTTC. V usage is TRBV11-2 and J usage is TRBJ2-7, with TRBD2 matching over 12 bases. V dropped 6 bases and J dropped 1; count of bases not matched to a gene: 7. In germline, CDR1 is SGHAT, CDR2 FQNNGV. The CDR3 extends over 16 amino acids.

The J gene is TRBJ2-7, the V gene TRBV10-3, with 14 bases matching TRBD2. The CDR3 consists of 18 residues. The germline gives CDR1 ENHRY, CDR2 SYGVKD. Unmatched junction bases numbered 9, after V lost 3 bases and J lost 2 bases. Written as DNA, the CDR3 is TGTGCCATCAGTGACCCGGGACTAGCGGGAGATGATCCCTACGAGCAGTACGTC. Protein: CAISDPGLAGDDPYEQYV.

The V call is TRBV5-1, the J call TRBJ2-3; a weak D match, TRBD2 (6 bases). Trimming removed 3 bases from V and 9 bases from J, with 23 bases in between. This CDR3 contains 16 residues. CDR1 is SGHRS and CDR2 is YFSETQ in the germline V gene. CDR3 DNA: TGCGCCAGCAGCTCGCGTCTAACGGGAGTCGGGGACACGCAGTATTTT. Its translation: CASSSRLTGVGDTQYF.

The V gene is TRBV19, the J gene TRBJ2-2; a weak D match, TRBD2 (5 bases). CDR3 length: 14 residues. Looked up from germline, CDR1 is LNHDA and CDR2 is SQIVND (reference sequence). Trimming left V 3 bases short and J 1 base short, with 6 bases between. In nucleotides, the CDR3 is TGTGCCAGTAGTATTCGGGGGAACACCGGGGAGCTGTTTTTT. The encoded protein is CASSIRGNTGELFF.

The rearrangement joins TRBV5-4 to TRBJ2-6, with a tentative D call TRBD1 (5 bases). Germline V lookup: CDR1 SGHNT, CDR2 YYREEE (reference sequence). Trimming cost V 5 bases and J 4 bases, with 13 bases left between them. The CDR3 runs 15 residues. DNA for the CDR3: TGTGCCAGCAGTCCCAGGGTGCAAGGGGCCAACGTCCTGACTTTC. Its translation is CASSPRVQGANVLTF.

The CDR3 DNA is TGTGCCAGCAGCCCTTATCCCGGGACAGGGAGGACAGATACGCAGTATTTT. This codes for CASSPYPGTGRTDTQYF. This chain links TRBV9 with TRBJ2-3; 9 nucleotides align to TRBD1. V was clipped by 4 bases and J by 3 bases; unmatched bases: 12. Germline CDR1 and CDR2: SGDLS and YYNGEE. The CDR3 has 17 amino acids.

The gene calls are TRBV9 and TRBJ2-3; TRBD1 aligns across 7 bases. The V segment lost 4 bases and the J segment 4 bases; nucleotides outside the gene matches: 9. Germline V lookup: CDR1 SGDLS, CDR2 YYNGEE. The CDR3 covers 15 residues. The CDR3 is CASSPNRGSSDTQYF. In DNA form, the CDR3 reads TGTGCCAGCAGCCCCAACAGGGGTTCATCAGATACGCAGTATTTT.

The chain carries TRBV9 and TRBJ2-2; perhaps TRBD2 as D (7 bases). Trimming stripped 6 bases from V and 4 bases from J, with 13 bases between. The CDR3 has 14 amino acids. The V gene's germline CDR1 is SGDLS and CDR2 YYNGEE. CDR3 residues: CASKGEGLTGELFF. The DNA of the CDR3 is TGTGCCAGCAAGGGGGAGGGCCTCACCGGGGAGCTGTTTTTT.

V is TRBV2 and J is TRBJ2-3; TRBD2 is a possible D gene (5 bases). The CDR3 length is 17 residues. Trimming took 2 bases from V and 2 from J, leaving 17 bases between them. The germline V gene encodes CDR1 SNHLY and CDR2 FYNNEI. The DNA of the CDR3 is TGTGCCAGCAGTGAAATCGGGGTTTCGGCTTCCACAGATACGCAGTATTTT. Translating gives CASSEIGVSASTDTQYF.

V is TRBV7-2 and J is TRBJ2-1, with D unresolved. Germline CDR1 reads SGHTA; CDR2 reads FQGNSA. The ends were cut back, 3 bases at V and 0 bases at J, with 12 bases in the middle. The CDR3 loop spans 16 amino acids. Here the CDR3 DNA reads TGTGCCAGCAGCTTGTCACAAATCAGCTCCTACAATGAGCAGTTCTTC. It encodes CASSLSQISSYNEQFF.

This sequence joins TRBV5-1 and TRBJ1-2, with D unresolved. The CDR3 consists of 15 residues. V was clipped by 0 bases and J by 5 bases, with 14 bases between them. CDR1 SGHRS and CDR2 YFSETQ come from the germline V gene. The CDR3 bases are TGCGCCAGCAGCTTGGTTTTCTCGGGAACTTATGGCTACACCTTC. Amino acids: CASSLVFSGTYGYTF.

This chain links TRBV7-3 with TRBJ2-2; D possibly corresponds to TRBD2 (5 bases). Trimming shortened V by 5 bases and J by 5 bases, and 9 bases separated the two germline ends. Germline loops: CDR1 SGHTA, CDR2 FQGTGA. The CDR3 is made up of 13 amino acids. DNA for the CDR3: TGTGCCAGCAGCCCTCGAGGGACCGGGGAGCTGTTTTTT. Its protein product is CASSPRGTGELFF.

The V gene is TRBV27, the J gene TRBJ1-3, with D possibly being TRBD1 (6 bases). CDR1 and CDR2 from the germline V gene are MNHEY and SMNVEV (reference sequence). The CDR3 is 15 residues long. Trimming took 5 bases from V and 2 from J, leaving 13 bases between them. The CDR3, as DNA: TGTGCCAGCAGTGACTATCAGGGGCCTGGAAACACCATATATTTT. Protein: CASSDYQGPGNTIYF.

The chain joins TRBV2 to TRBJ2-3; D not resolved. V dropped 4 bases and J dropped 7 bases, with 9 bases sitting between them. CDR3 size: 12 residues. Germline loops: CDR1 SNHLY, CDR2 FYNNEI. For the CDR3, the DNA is TGTGCCAGCAGTGCCCAGTTGTATACGCAGTATTTT. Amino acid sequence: CASSAQLYTQYF.

CDR3 nucleotides: TGTGCCAGCAGTGACGGACAGCAAGAGACCCAGTACTTC. It is translated as CASSDGQQETQYF. The chain employs TRBV2 and TRBJ2-5; D possibly corresponds to TRBD1 (6 bases). This CDR3 contains 13 residues. V was pared by 3 bases and J by 2 bases, with 7 bases between. The germline V gene has CDR1 SNHLY and CDR2 FYNNEI.

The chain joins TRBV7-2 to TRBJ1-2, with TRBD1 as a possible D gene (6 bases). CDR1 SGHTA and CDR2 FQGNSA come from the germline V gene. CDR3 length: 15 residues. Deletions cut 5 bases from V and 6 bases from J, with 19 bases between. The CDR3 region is CASSPARGAVDGYTF. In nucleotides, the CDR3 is TGTGCCAGCAGCCCGGCCAGGGGAGCGGTTGATGGCTACACCTTC.